This record concerns one T cell receptor (beta chain) sequence. Its specificity is not known. This entry is derived from a study of cytomegalovirus exposure and HLA in healthy donors. This CDR3 has 12 amino acids. V shed 7 bases, J shed 6 bases, and the junction held 3 bases outside the gene matches. CDR1 is MNHEY and CDR2 is SMNVEV in the germline V gene (reference sequence). Primers for the PCR totalled 60 Vbeta and 13 Jbeta. This table comes from immunoSEQ multiplex PCR, and its TCRdb copy is limited to in-frame clones, with some not included. The table shows approximately 120,000 clones, with around 70% occurring only once. Findings of the study overall: The authors later linked a missense DCLRE1C variant to TCR beta V- and J-gene trimming. Per a later analysis, approximately 16,000 TCR beta sequences showed association with HLA alleles at 0.05 false discovery rate.

Source material: PBMCs. This TCR was recovered from a woman in her sixties or seventies in good health and CMV-seropositive. This sequence joins TRBV27 and TRBJ2-5; 9 bases are a match to TRBD1. CDR3 nucleotides: TGTGCCAGCAAAACAGGGGGCCAGACCCAGTACTTC. Its translation: CASKTGGQTQYF.